These T cell receptor beta chains were read from a single sample in a study of OX40 agonist ivuxolimab in advanced cancers. Data came from immunoSEQ multiplex PCR; TCRdb stores just in-frame clones and leaves some out. The sample lists approximately 74,000 clones, 85% to 95% occurring once. The material sequenced was CD4+ or CD8+ T cells sorted from blood, taken in a trial of the OX40 agonist ivuxolimab. The source of these receptors is an adult with an advanced solid tumor such as melanoma, head and neck, liver or kidney cancer. Each CDR3 is given with its conserved first and last residue. The size entry is marked missing in some rows and otherwise reads once, few, many or a size class.

CDR3: CASSPGHTSGNTIYF
V: TRBV9
J: TRBJ1-3
size: NA

CDR3: CASSLNRVGYTEAFF
V: TRBV7-2
J: TRBJ1-1
size: NA

CDR3: CAIQGVGTDTQYF
V: TRBV10-3
J: TRBJ2-3
size: NA

CDR3: CASSVDPNSPLHF
V: TRBV25-1
J: TRBJ1-6
size: NA

CDR3: CASSSHGGDRGSNYGYTF
V: TRBV7-2
J: TRBJ1-2
size: NA

CDR3: CASSRRGTGNTIYF
V: TRBV5-6
J: TRBJ1-3
size: once

CDR3: CASSEAGGYKNIQYF
V: TRBV10-2
J: TRBJ2-4
size: NA

CDR3: CSVEGATSTDTQYF
V: TRBV29-1
J: TRBJ2-3
size: NA

CDR3: CAWSYESTDTQYF
V: TRBV30
J: TRBJ2-3
size: NA

CDR3: CAWSLGGPRPGGQETQYF
V: TRBV30
J: TRBJ2-5
size: NA

CDR3: CAISESIPMNTEAFF
V: TRBV10-3
J: TRBJ1-1
size: NA

CDR3: CASSQRGTGYEQYF
V: TRBV4-3
J: TRBJ2-7
size: NA

CDR3: CASSPPGRQGSAEAFF
V: TRBV18
J: TRBJ1-1
size: NA

CDR3: CASSLGRSSYNSPLHF
V: TRBV21-1
J: TRBJ1-6
size: NA

CDR3: CTSSQVLAPLPFF
V: TRBV1
J: TRBJ2-1
size: NA

CDR3: CASSAPPSGLAGKTGELFF
V: TRBV9
J: TRBJ2-2
size: NA

CDR3: CASSPRTSGRAYNEQFF
V: TRBV5-1
J: TRBJ2-1
size: once

CDR3: CASSFRVAGNNEQFF
V: TRBV5-6
J: TRBJ2-1
size: NA

CDR3: CASSDSGRPSYEQYF
V: TRBV7-9
J: TRBJ2-7
size: NA

CDR3: CASSVLSGANTGELFF
V: TRBV9
J: TRBJ2-2
size: NA

CDR3: CSALLGRGGPDWRNYNEQFF
V: TRBV29-1
J: TRBJ2-1
size: NA

CDR3: CASSARTGVNTGELFF
V: TRBV9
J: TRBJ2-2
size: NA

CDR3: CASSTTWGSPNTGELFF
V: TRBV7-2
J: TRBJ2-2
size: NA

CDR3: CASSLDVGGDQPQHF
V: TRBV5-1
J: TRBJ1-5
size: NA

CDR3: CASSYSLQGEGEQYF
V: TRBV6-5
J: TRBJ2-7
size: NA

CDR3: CASGLGLTLSDEQFF
V: TRBV12-5
J: TRBJ2-1
size: NA

CDR3: CAWPTGVTDTQYF
V: TRBV7-9
J: TRBJ2-3
size: NA

CDR3: CASSVEQGGTDTQYF
V: TRBV9
J: TRBJ2-3
size: once

CDR3: CASSPLPLGETQYF
V: TRBV7-2
J: TRBJ2-5
size: NA

CDR3: CASSGRTGGNTIYF
V: TRBV9
J: TRBJ1-3
size: NA

CDR3: CASNSRGTGELFF
V: TRBV28
J: TRBJ2-2
size: once

CDR3: CATSIGQAQETQYF
V: TRBV15
J: TRBJ2-5
size: NA

CDR3: CASSQLTYEQYF
V: TRBV28
J: TRBJ2-7
size: NA